The clone carrying this T cell receptor beta chain showed up many times. Its antigen is not identified. This specimen belongs to a study of regulatory T cells in long-lasting Graves disease. General observations from the study: TCR diversity was lower in persistent Graves' patients than in newly diagnosed ones.

Combining iRepertoire HTBI primers with Arm-PCR of CDR3 regions, the authors built TCR beta libraries. TCRdb re-analysed the multiplex PCR reads in MiXCR, keeping a single row per CDR3 protein. The sample carries 350,000 to 500,000 distinct CDR3 sequences, roughly 17% recorded once. Trimming left V 3 bases short and J 5 bases short, with 13 bases between. This CDR3 has 14 amino acids. Germline V gene data show CDR1 as SGHTA and CDR2 as FQGNSA. Time point noted: newly diagnosed GD, antithyroid drugs for less than 3 months. Researchers made the TCR library from RNA that was extracted from PBMCs. These records were also assigned to another study, of T cells in Graves' hyperthyroidism and ophthalmopathy. That work adds: The model forecast ophthalmopathy, anticipating it by a median roughly 6 months before onset.

This sample comprised peripheral blood mononuclear cells (PBMCs), obtained at new diagnosis, from a patient treated with antithyroid drugs. J is TRBJ1-2 and V is TRBV7-2; D perhaps matches TRBD1 (5 bases). This receptor was identified in a woman aged 25 to 39 with Graves disease. In DNA form, the CDR3 reads TGTGCCAGCAGCTTTACGGAGGGGTTTTATGGCTACACCTTC. It encodes CASSFTEGFYGYTF.